This T cell receptor beta chain originates from a study of shared clonotypes between healthy human individuals. As to this clone: What it binds is not known.

Study-wide results and caveats: The generation probabilities recorded for non-shared clonotypes fell below those of clonotypes shared by all four donors.

Investigators spread the genomic DNA of each subset evenly over several immunoSEQ plates. The DNA input per sorted-subset replicate PCR was about 180 ng, corresponding to around 30,000 T cell genomes. Using immunoSEQ multiplex PCR, the repertoire was profiled, and TCRdb retains in-frame clones only, with some absent. The sample includes 700,000 to 950,000 clones, about 96% of them seen just once. Positive CCR7 selection of CD45RO-negative cells yielded the naive CD8 cells, and terminally differentiated effector memory CD45RA+ cells were excluded. Those who donated, Caucasian adults without exception, all lived in Nashville, Tennessee. The material sequenced was naive CD8+ T cells sorted from blood. The clonotype was recovered from a man aged 25 to 40 in good health.

In DNA form, the CDR3 reads TGCGCCAGCAGCGCACTAGACAGGGGGGACTACGAGCAGTACTTC. This gives the protein CASSALDRGDYEQYF. This chain connects TRBV4-1 to TRBJ2-7; 9 bases align to TRBD1. Germline CDR1 MGHRA, CDR2 YSYEKL. This CDR3 spans 15 amino acids. V dropped 5 bases and J dropped 3; count of bases not matched to a gene: 8.